The next 15 T cell receptor beta chains were all read from a single sample in a study of blood T cell repertoires in COVID-19. Using immunoSEQ multiplex PCR, the repertoire was profiled, and TCRdb retains in-frame clones only, with some absent. The table has 73,000 or so clones, about four fifths seen once; the top ten hold under 5%. Specimen: peripheral blood. The origin of the receptors is a woman in her sixties with acute or convalescent COVID-19.

The rearrangement joins TRBV7-2 to TRBJ1-5; D is undetermined. Trimming cost V 0 bases and J 7 bases, with 13 bases left between them. This CDR3 spans 15 amino acids. Germline V gives CDR1 SGHTA, CDR2 FQGNSA. CDR3 DNA sequence: TGTGCCAGCAGCTTAGCCAGCAGGCTTGGACAGCCCCAGCATTTT. Translation: CASSLASRLGQPQHF.

The chain combines TRBV6-5 with TRBJ1-3; D is possibly TRBD1 (6 bases). Germline V gene data show CDR1 as MNHEY and CDR2 as SVGAGI. The V end was cut by 9 bases, the J end by 0 bases, with 15 bases between. CDR3 length: 15 residues. CDR3 nucleotides: TGTGCCAGTGTTCGGACAGCGAACTCTGGAAACACCATATATTTT. Translating it yields CASVRTANSGNTIYF.

The chain recombines TRBV29-1 with TRBJ1-1; D possibly corresponds to TRBD1 (6 bases). The CDR3 consists of 12 residues. Trimming removed 4 bases at V and 7 bases at J, with 13 bases between. Germline CDR1 SQVTM, CDR2 ANQGSEA. CDR3 nucleotides: TGCAGCGTTGCTCAGGGGAGGGGTGAAGCTTTCTTT. It codes for CSVAQGRGEAFF.

The rearrangement uses TRBV7-3 and TRBJ1-1; possibly TRBD1 for D (6 bases). Trimming pared 1 base from V and 10 bases from J, leaving 13 bases between. The germline CDR1 and CDR2 sequences are SGHTA and FQGTGA. The CDR3 loop spans 13 amino acids. The chain's CDR3 is CASSLSPGERAFF. CDR3 sequence (DNA): TGTGCCAGCAGCTTAAGCCCAGGGGAGCGAGCTTTCTTT.

V is TRBV5-1 and J is TRBJ1-1; no firm D call. Deletions cut 0 bases from V and 1 base from J, with 10 bases between. The CDR3 contains 15 residues. Per the germline V gene, CDR1 is SGHRS and CDR2 is YFSETQ. The CDR3 DNA sequence: TGCGCCAGCAGCTTGGCCTTCGCGGGGAACACTGAAGCTTTCTTT. Amino acids: CASSLAFAGNTEAFF.

This clone was observed a few times. V gene TRBV6-5 combines with J gene TRBJ2-3; TRBD1 is a possible D gene (6 bases). The germline gives CDR1 MNHEY, CDR2 SVGAGI. V shed 6 bases and J shed 1 base, with 14 bases lying between them. The CDR3 has 15 residues. For the CDR3, the DNA is TGTGCCAGCAGCCGAACAGGGTCTGGCACAGATACGCAGTATTTT. Translation gives CASSRTGSGTDTQYF.

The chain couples TRBV24-1 to TRBJ1-1; TRBD1 aligns across 9 bases. CDR3 length: 11 amino acids. J lost 10 bases, V lost 5 bases, and 1 base had no gene match. Germline-derived CDR1 and CDR2 are KGHDR and SFDVKD. CDR3 nucleotide sequence: TGTGCCACCAGTGGACAGGGGGGAGCTTTCTTT. It is translated as CATSGQGGAFF.

The chain is built from TRBV7-6 and TRBJ2-3, with D maybe TRBD1 (6 bases). Per the germline V gene, CDR1 is SGHVS and CDR2 is FNYEAQ. This CDR3 is built from 16 residues. Trimming took off 1 base at V and 5 bases at J, with 16 bases between the two ends. As DNA, the CDR3 is TGTGCCAGCAGCTTAGTACGGGCAGGGGTGGGAGATACGCAGTATTTT. Residues: CASSLVRAGVGDTQYF.

CDR3 bases: TGTGCCAGCAGCCTGGGGGGGGTGGTCGGGGAGCTGTTTTTT. Translating it yields CASSLGGVVGELFF. V is TRBV7-2 and J is TRBJ2-2, with 7 bases identical to TRBD2. Germline V gives CDR1 SGHTA, CDR2 FQGNSA. The CDR3 has 14 residues. V dropped 5 bases and J dropped 7; count of bases not matched to a gene: 7. Full variable domain (rest looked up from reference TRBV7-2 and TRBJ2-2): GAGVSQSPSNKVTEKGKDVELRCDPISGHTALYWYRQSLGQGLEFLIYFQGNSAPDKSGLPSDRFSAERTGGSVSTLTIQRTQQEDSAVYLCASSLGGVVGELFFGEGSRLTVL.

V gene TRBV7-9 combines with J gene TRBJ2-1, with TRBD2 as a possible D gene (6 bases). The CDR3 has 14 amino acids. V shed 1 base and J shed 6 bases, with 10 bases lying between them. Per the germline V gene, CDR1 is SEHNR and CDR2 is FQNEAQ (reference sequence). The CDR3 spells CASSLEQGGNEQFF. The CDR3, as DNA: TGTGCCAGCAGCTTAGAGCAGGGAGGCAATGAGCAGTTCTTC.

This clone is labeled as medium-sized. The chain has TRBV7-6 and TRBJ2-7; D uncertain. Germline V gene data show CDR1 as SGHVS and CDR2 as FNYEAQ. The V end lost 0 bases, the J end lost 3 bases, and 12 bases lay between the germline ends. The CDR3 consists of 15 residues. CDR3 protein: CASSLAGDNYYEQYF. The CDR3 bases are TGTGCCAGCAGCTTAGCTGGCGACAATTACTACGAGCAGTACTTC. Combining the CDR3 with reference TRBV7-6 and TRBJ2-7 gives the whole variable domain GAGVSQSPRYKVTKRGQDVALRCDPISGHVSLYWYRQALGQGPEFLTYFNYEAQQDKSGLPNDRFSAERPEGSISTLTIQRTEQRDSAMYRCASSLAGDNYYEQYFGPGTRLTVT.

The chain joins TRBV12-3 or TRBV12-4 to TRBJ1-2; D is ambiguous. Between the trimmed V and J ends, which lost 3 bases and 1 base, there was a span of 6 bases. The CDR3 is 13 amino acids. CDR3 in amino acids: CASSFQVNYGYTF. The CDR3 bases are TGTGCCAGCAGTTTCCAGGTTAACTATGGCTACACCTTC.

The V and J genes are TRBV4-1 and TRBJ2-3; D may be TRBD2 (5 bases). CDR3 size: 14 residues. Germline V gives CDR1 MGHRA, CDR2 YSYEKL. Deletions cut 4 bases from V and 0 bases from J, with 8 bases between. CDR3 region: CASSLRGSTDTQYF. The CDR3 DNA is TGCGCCAGCAGCCTCCGGGGTAGCACAGATACGCAGTATTTT.

The V call is TRBV15, the J call TRBJ1-1; 8 bases are shared with TRBD1. The CDR3 is 15 residues long. CDR1 LNHNV and CDR2 YYDKDF come from the germline V gene (reference sequence). The junction had 5 bases not matched to a gene; V was cut back by 2 bases and J by 3 bases. DNA of the CDR3: TGTGCCACCAGCAGAATGGACAGGGCGGACACTGAAGCTTTCTTT. This translates into CATSRMDRADTEAFF.

This sequence joins TRBV1 and TRBJ2-3; TRBD2 reflects the table's D call only, with no check against the DNA. TRBV1 is labeled a pseudogene. The CDR3 is 18 residues long. Here the CDR3 reads CTSSPKAGAHILQDTQYF. In DNA form, the CDR3 reads TGCACCAGCAGCCCGAAGGCGGGGGCCCATATATTACAAGATACGCAGTATTTT.